Listed below are T cell receptor beta chains from one sample, sequenced in a study of T cell changes during pregnancy in multiple sclerosis. Some clones are missing from TCRdb's copy, which holds only in-frame ones; the method was immunoSEQ multiplex PCR. The sample holds tens of thousands of clones; roughly nine tenths are singletons and the top ten take 5.3%. Here the sequenced sample was CD8+ T cells from peripheral blood mononuclear cells, taken before pregnancy. Source of these receptors: a female donor with multiple sclerosis, enrolled in a pregnancy study. Both conserved end residues are part of each CDR3. Fields, in order: CDR3 DNA, CDR3 protein, D gene, V gene, clone size, J gene. D genes are given only for firm matches. The size field is filled for only some rows; it gives once, few, many or a size class.

TGTGCCAGCAGTCCGGACAGGGAAGGTCATCAGCCCCAGCATTTT,CASSPDREGHQPQHF,TRBD1,TRBV28,once,TRBJ1-5
TGTGCCAGCCAGGGCGGATTAGCAGATACGCAGTATTTT,CASQGGLADTQYF,.,TRBV7-9,.,TRBJ2-3
TGTGCCAGCAGCGTAGTGGCGGGACCCACAGATACGCAGTATTTT,CASSVVAGPTDTQYF,.,TRBV9,.,TRBJ2-3
TGTGCCAGCAGTTCTTACGGGACAAATGGCTACACCTTC,CASSSYGTNGYTF,.,TRBV6-5,.,TRBJ1-2
TGTGCCAGCAGCTCACAGGGGTTGGGCTATGGCTACACCTTC,CASSSQGLGYGYTF,TRBD1,TRBV7-9,.,TRBJ1-2
TGTGCCAGTCAGGGGCTAAGTAGCGAGCAGTACTTC,CASQGLSSEQYF,.,TRBV11-2,.,TRBJ2-7
TGTGCCAGCAGTTCAGGGAATGGCTACACCTTC,CASSSGNGYTF,.,TRBV6-5,.,TRBJ1-2
TGCGCCAGCAGCTTGAGCCACGAGCAGTACTTC,CASSLSHEQYF,.,TRBV5-1,once,TRBJ2-7
TGTGCCACCAGCTTCTCTAACGAGCAGTACTTC,CATSFSNEQYF,.,TRBV15,.,TRBJ2-7
TGTGCCAGCAGCCCGACAGGGCTCTACAATGAGCAGTTCTTC,CASSPTGLYNEQFF,TRBD1,TRBV7-3,once,TRBJ2-1
TGTGCCAGCAGGGGAGTCATAGCGGGGGGGCATCCAGATACGCAGTATTTT,CASRGVIAGGHPDTQYF,TRBD2,TRBV7-6,.,TRBJ2-3
TGCGCCAGCAGCCAAGACGGGACAGGGCCATACGAGCAGTACTTC,CASSQDGTGPYEQYF,TRBD1,TRBV4-1,few,TRBJ2-7
TGCGCCAGCACTGGGCCGAACACCGGGGAGCTGTTTTTT,CASTGPNTGELFF,.,TRBV5-1,.,TRBJ2-2
TGTGCCAGCAGAGGACAGTCGAACACTGAAGCTTTCTTT,CASRGQSNTEAFF,.,TRBV25-1,.,TRBJ1-1
TGTGCCAGCTCACCTCCCCAGGGCGAGATCACCGGGGAGCTGTTTTTT,CASSPPQGEITGELFF,.,TRBV18,.,TRBJ2-2
TGCGCCAGCAGCCAAGATGCCATCTCGACAGGGGTCGGGGCAGATACGCAGTATTTT,CASSQDAISTGVGADTQYF,TRBD1,TRBV4-1,.,TRBJ2-3
TGCGCCAGCACCACGGGACAGGGGTACACCGGGGAGCTGTTTTTT,CASTTGQGYTGELFF,TRBD1,TRBV5-1,.,TRBJ2-2
TGTGCCAGCAGCCCGACAGGTTCCTACGAGCAGTACTTC,CASSPTGSYEQYF,.,TRBV13,.,TRBJ2-7
TGTGCCAGCAGCTTACGGGGGGATGGGGCCAACGTCCTGACTTTC,CASSLRGDGANVLTF,TRBD2,TRBV13,.,TRBJ2-6
TGTGCCAGCAGTACGCCCGGGACAGATCGCACAGATACGCAGTATTTT,CASSTPGTDRTDTQYF,TRBD1,TRBV27,.,TRBJ2-3
TGTGCCAGCAGCCAAGGGGCCTCCTACGAGCAGTACTTC,CASSQGASYEQYF,.,TRBV14,.,TRBJ2-7
TGTGCCAGCAGCTTAGCTTCGGAGACCCAGTACTTC,CASSLASETQYF,.,TRBV7-9,.,TRBJ2-5
TGTGCCACTGGACTAGCGGGGGCGTCTGAGCAGTTCTTC,CATGLAGASEQFF,TRBD2,TRBV15,.,TRBJ2-1
TGTGCCAGCAGCGATTGGACAGGGGTCCCCTACGAGCAGTACTTC,CASSDWTGVPYEQYF,TRBD1,TRBV6-1,.,TRBJ2-7
TGTGCCAGCAGCCCAGGGGGGACTGGCATCACAGATACGCAGTATTTT,CASSPGGTGITDTQYF,.,TRBV9,once,TRBJ2-3
TGTGCCAGCAGTTTTGGATTGGGCCATCTGATAGACGAGCAGTACTTC,CASSFGLGHLIDEQYF,.,TRBV5-6,.,TRBJ2-7
TGCGCCAGCAGCCAAGTAGCCAAAAGCACTCGATTCTACGAGCAGTACTTC,CASSQVAKSTRFYEQYF,.,TRBV4-1,once,TRBJ2-7
TGTGCCAGTAGTACCTGGACAGGGGGCCCCTTAGAGCAGTACTTC,CASSTWTGGPLEQYF,TRBD1,TRBV19,.,TRBJ2-7
TGTGCCAGCAGCTTAGAGTACGGTAGCACAGATACGCAGTATTTT,CASSLEYGSTDTQYF,.,TRBV7-2,.,TRBJ2-3
TGTGCCAGCAGCTTAACCGGCGGGGGTAGGGTTGAGCAGTTCTTC,CASSLTGGGRVEQFF,TRBD2,TRBV7-3,.,TRBJ2-1
TGTGCCAGCAGCCCAAGCGGGTCAGGGGGCTACGAGCAGTACTTC,CASSPSGSGGYEQYF,.,TRBV7-8,.,TRBJ2-7
TGCGCCAGCAGGACTAGCGGCTACAATGAGCAGTTCTTC,CASRTSGYNEQFF,TRBD2,TRBV4-1,.,TRBJ2-1
TGTGCCAGCTCACGTGCTGCCTGGGAGTTCTCCTACGAGCAGTACTTC,CASSRAAWEFSYEQYF,.,TRBV18,.,TRBJ2-7
TGTGCCAGCAGTGATGGGGACAGGGATCGGACTGAAGCTTTCTTT,CASSDGDRDRTEAFF,TRBD1,TRBV6-1,.,TRBJ1-1
TGTGCCAGCAGCTCCTACCCAATCGTGGGGGGGGACACCGGGGAGCTGTTTTTT,CASSSYPIVGGDTGELFF,TRBD2,TRBV11-2,.,TRBJ2-2
TGTGCCAGCAACCTACCCAGCCAGGGGACCACCTATGGCTACACCTTC,CASNLPSQGTTYGYTF,.,TRBV7-9,.,TRBJ1-2
TGTGCCACCAGCATGGACGGGACAGTCTATAGCAATCAGCCCCAGCATTTT,CATSMDGTVYSNQPQHF,TRBD1,TRBV15,.,TRBJ1-5
TGTGCCAGCAGCTCCCTCGGTGAGCAGCAGTACTTC,CASSSLGEQQYF,.,TRBV11-3,.,TRBJ2-7
TGTGCCAGCAGCAGGGTGGGGGACATCGACTCGCATGGCTACACCTTC,CASSRVGDIDSHGYTF,.,TRBV5-4,.,TRBJ1-2
TGTGCCAGTAGTATCCAGGGCCAGCCCCAGCATTTT,CASSIQGQPQHF,.,TRBV19,.,TRBJ1-5
TGTGCCAGCAGCCCATCGGGACAGGCCATTTATGGCTACACCTTC,CASSPSGQAIYGYTF,TRBD1,TRBV9,few,TRBJ1-2
TGTGCCAGTAGTCTGGCCACGGGACAGGGGCCCTACAATGAGCAGTTCTTC,CASSLATGQGPYNEQFF,TRBD1,TRBV19,.,TRBJ2-1
TGTGCCAGCAGCGGATATGGGGGGGCCCCCGGAAAAAGCTACACCTTC,CASSGYGGAPGKSYTF,.,TRBV9,.,TRBJ1-2
TGCGCCAGCAGTCAATCGGGCCAGATGAACACCGGGGAGCTGTTTTTT,CASSQSGQMNTGELFF,.,TRBV23-1,.,TRBJ2-2
TGTGCCAGCAGTCATTTGGTGATACAGGGGTCTGAAGCTTTCTTT,CASSHLVIQGSEAFF,TRBD1,TRBV5-8,.,TRBJ1-1
TGTGCCAGCTCCCCTGGACAGGGCGGGTTGACTGAAGCTTTCTTT,CASSPGQGGLTEAFF,TRBD1,TRBV18,.,TRBJ1-1
TGTGCCAGCAGCGTCGGGACAGGGCGTCAAGAGACCCAGTACTTC,CASSVGTGRQETQYF,TRBD1,TRBV9,.,TRBJ2-5
TGCGCCAGCAGCCATCCGGGCAATGAGCAGTTCTTC,CASSHPGNEQFF,.,TRBV4-1,once,TRBJ2-1
TGTGCCAGCCGACGGGGATCGGATACGCAGTATTTT,CASRRGSDTQYF,.,TRBV5-4,.,TRBJ2-3
TGTGCCAGCAACCTAGCGGGGAAGGTCAATGAGCAGTTCTTC,CASNLAGKVNEQFF,TRBD2,TRBV6-6,.,TRBJ2-1
TGCGCCAGCGCCGGGACTAGCGGGGGCAATGAGCAGTTCTTC,CASAGTSGGNEQFF,TRBD2,TRBV5-1,once,TRBJ2-1